The sequence of this T cell receptor (beta chain) was determined in a study of T cell clonotyping in hematopoietic cell transplantation. Whole-study results and caveats: Few recipient clonotypes overlapped donors; over 95% were de novo at given depth.

As regards this clone: Its specificity is not known.

Specified time point: recipient sample about 28 days before transplant, after cytoreduction. Recipients were bled about 28 days pretransplant and at posttransplant days 30, 100, 180. Generated by immunoSEQ multiplex PCR, the TCRdb table keeps only in-frame clones and is missing some. Of some 50,000 clones in the sample, around 80% were seen once. The length of the CDR3 is 16 residues. V lost 0 bases, J lost 0 bases, and 9 bases lay in between. The V gene's germline CDR1 is LNHNV and CDR2 YYDKDF (reference sequence). The J gene is TRBJ1-3, the V gene TRBV15; D is ambiguous. This receptor was taken from a man in his sixties with myelodysplastic syndrome. Some clones in this sample may be carry-over from other donors' samples. Sample: peripheral blood mononuclear cells, taken before stem cell transplant. CDR3 in amino acids: CATSRDVGNSGNTIYF. The CDR3 bases are TGTGCCACCAGCAGAGACGTGGGCAACTCTGGAAACACCATATATTTT.